This T cell receptor (beta chain) stems from a study of cytomegalovirus exposure and HLA in healthy donors (dated by TCRdb to about 2017). Looking at the study overall: According to an earlier analysis of 587 of the donors, some 170 million T cells yielded some 120 million unique TCR beta sequences and 276 Gb of sequence data. An early release that covered approximately 600 HLA-typed donors contained around 300 gigabases of sequencing data and approximately 85 million unique TCR sequences. Of the roughly 400 genotyped donors, about 84% fell in the genetic ancestry cluster associated with self-reported Caucasian donors. The study was designed to test whether signatures of past pathogen exposure could be identified by cataloging public T cell receptors. Using immunosequencing, the study profiled T cell repertoires from 500 to 800 subjects and related those repertoires to cytomegalovirus serostatus. Besides the first cohort of some 670 subjects, a separate validation cohort made up of over 100 different subjects was used. To predict cytomegalovirus infection status, the study brought together high-throughput TCR immunosequencing, statistical association of individual TCRs with disease status, and machine learning. A later analysis re-analyzed previously published TCR beta repertoires from 650 to 800 donors and added high-resolution HLA genotyping to study TCR occurrence patterns. Rather than drawing on any new phenotypic data, the later analysis identified candidate immune exposures from TCR beta sequences and the way those sequences occurred across donors. In an earlier analysis of roughly 580 of the donors, high-throughput TCR beta sequencing was used to judge whether each TCR beta V gene segment behaved as functional or pseudogenic. Alongside the repertoire data, information on donor age, sex, ethnicity and CMV serostatus was compiled. A later genetic analysis took genome-wide SNP genotypes for 398 of the 666 donors and used that subset as a discovery cohort. Every discovery cohort repertoire had been produced on one sequencing platform. HLA typing included class I and class II loci at four-digit resolution. The number of typed donors differed by locus: about 620-630 for A, B, C, DRB1 and DQB1; about 520 for DQA1; about 600 for DPA1; and about 470 for DPB1. A few DR-DQ haplotypes were handled as single units for association and clustering because linkage in the cohort was strong. Among 350 to 400 genotyped donors of the cohort, an average of approximately 250,000 unique TCR beta nucleotide sequences were sequenced per donor, 15% to 20% of them non-productive. On the study overall, not on this receptor specifically: Some IMGT-functional V segments, including TRBV6-2 and TRBV6-3, could not be distinguished by the 87-base-pair reads and were therefore excluded. A later analysis found that HLA-associated TCR beta chains were more clonally expanded and had lower generation probabilities than equally common non-associated chains. Seventeen rarely observed V segments, including chromosome 9 orphons, were excluded from the earlier analysis of some 590 of the donors because counts were too low. Because HLA typing was missing for some donors at each locus, association tests included only the typed subset. Most TCR sequences were observed very rarely across donors, whereas some public TCRs were present in many individuals. Correlated functional status among segregating V segments might be attributable to linkage disequilibrium, but an unknown experimental factor could not be ruled out. A later analysis found that TCR association rates varied across HLA loci, with DRB1 alleles showing the most associated TCRs and HLA-C alleles the fewest. CMV serostatus was the only immune exposure information available for the cohort. According to a later genetic analysis, donors in an Asian-associated ancestry cluster had fewer N-insertions in productive TCRs than the approximately 700-donor mean. This cohort had only TCR beta chains sequenced, and the lack of alpha or paired-chain data limited which features could be detected. Presence/absence analyses assumed roughly uniform sequencing depth across donors, an assumption that may not hold. V-gene and J-gene trimming of TCR beta chains was associated with a missense DCLRE1C variant in a later genetic analysis, and the association was replicated in an independent cohort. According to a later analysis, most CMV-associated TCR beta chains appeared to be HLA-restricted, and the HLA associations seemed to be driven largely by CMV exposure. Broadly in line with IMGT annotations, most TCR beta V segments showed up in productive rearrangements about 87% or about 30% of the time in an earlier analysis of 450 to 750 of the donors. A further reported finding was that TCR beta sequences accurately predicted the HLA-A and HLA-B alleles for most subjects in the first cohort. The classifier was reported to diagnose cytomegalovirus status with high specificity and sensitivity in both the original cohort and the validation cohort. A total of about 180 TCR beta chains were listed by the study as associated with cytomegalovirus. Several of the top co-occurrence clusters appeared to be linked to parvovirus B19, influenza, CMV and Epstein-Barr virus, according to a later analysis. At a false discovery rate of 0.05, a later analysis linked 16,000 or so TCR beta sequences to specific HLA alleles. When HLA alleles, especially DR and DQ, strongly co-occurred, attributing TCR associations to individual alleles was difficult. Three of the identified cytomegalovirus-associated TCR beta chains were confirmed in vitro to be specific for cytomegalovirus antigens. A group of highly shared sequence variants was considered likely to be a technical artifact of the sequencing pipeline. The authors suggested that the approach could potentially be extended to other disease states and immunological phenotypes.

Library generation was performed with the immunoSEQ multiplex PCR assay. For the multiplex PCR, a mixture combining 60 forward primers for TCR Vbeta segments and 13 reverse primers for TCR Jbeta segments was used. Amplification of the CDR3 region of rearranged TCR beta genes was performed with a multiplex PCR assay on genomic DNA. The Illumina HiSeq System was used to sequence the amplified TCR beta libraries as 87-base-pair reads. The authors processed their data as follows. A later analysis tallied 75 million to 85 million unique TCR beta chains across the 666 repertoires, and some 12 million of those chains were shared by two or more donors. Raw reads were error-corrected and collapsed into unique sequences by a nearest-neighbor algorithm in which closely related sequences were merged to remove PCR and sequencing errors. To assign V, D and J gene segments, CDR3 sequences were aligned to IMGT reference sequences. For a sequence to be retained, at least a six-nucleotide match to both a V gene segment and a J gene segment was required. A rearrangement counted as productive if the CDR3 had no stop codons and remained in frame with V and J, and every other rearrangement counted as non-productive. Following IMGT convention, CDR3 was defined as the stretch from the second conserved V-encoded cysteine up to the conserved J-encoded phenylalanine. In an earlier analysis of roughly 610 of the donors, sequences lacking an unambiguous match to a single V gene segment were excluded. In an earlier analysis of approximately 610 of the donors, V segments were called functional above 56.7% productive rearrangements and were called segregating when the between-donor standard deviation exceeded 5%. A statistical classification framework was developed to diagnose cytomegalovirus status using the catalog of TCR beta chain sequences. A later analysis assigned V and J genes by comparing TCR nucleotide sequences with IMGT/GENE-DB human TR gene sequences. Using the TCRdist pipeline, a later analysis assigned CDR3 sequences along with most-parsimonious VDJ recombination scenarios. A later analysis defined each TCR beta chain by its CDR3 amino acid sequence plus V-gene family, and excluded reads lacking a unique V-gene family. As a way to deal with suspected cross-contamination and a sequencing artifact, a later analysis dropped over 550 nucleotide sequences that were highly shared and had low generation probability. In a later analysis, a clonal expansion index was calculated for each public chain from normalized within-repertoire ranks of inferred template counts. In a later analysis, generation probabilities were computed using a VDJ recombination model fitted to out-of-frame rearrangements, and the results were checked against IGoR. In a later analysis, hypergeometric tests were used to score TCR-TCR, TCR-HLA and TCR-CMV co-occurrence, with a repertoire-size bias correction applied to TCR pairs. False discovery rates were estimated in a later analysis by permuting HLA or CMV assignments 20 times. In a later analysis, co-occurring TCRs were grouped using DBSCAN, and TCRdist sequence similarity was added for clustering within HLA-allele-positive subsets. Repertoires with fewer than 30,000 or more than 120,000 public chains, plus five repertoires with anomalous nucleotide sharing, were excluded from co-occurrence clustering. Not all clones reach the TCRdb copy of this immuneACCESS table, which keeps in-frame sequences only. Checked studies attribute under half of the gap to unresolved V genes and leave the rest unexplained. V, J and clone size are those of that table, while D and trimming were read from the DNA. The sample table records about 180,000 clones; approximately 80% of these occur just once. Around 5% of the sample lies in the top ten.

The CDR3 contains 14 residues, cysteine and phenylalanine counted. Only the CDR3 region is kept as DNA, spanning 42 bases read in frame from base 1. From a lookup of the germline V gene (reference sequence), CDR1 and CDR2 are LNHDA and SQIVND. Ends trimmed: V by 6 bases, J by 1 base; bases unmatched to a gene: 4. In total, 600 or so healthy bone marrow donors made up the cohort. At the time of sampling, every cohort member was nominally healthy, though immune exposures that went unrecorded were likely present. The donor was CMV seronegative and was included in the group of 352 seronegative cohort members. Each donor provided a peripheral blood sample, and peripheral blood mononuclear cells were used for TCR beta sequencing. Genomic DNA was extracted from the blood cell samples with the Qiagen DNeasy Blood Extraction Kit. With regard to this clone: Its recognized antigen is unknown. No per-base quality is available; no much larger clone lies one base away.

The clonotype was recovered from a man aged 18 to 30 in good health and CMV-seronegative. Sequenced: PBMCs. Here the chain combines TRBV19 and TRBJ2-7; 9 central nucleotides agree with TRBD2. The nucleotide sequence reads TGTGCCAGTAGCTCAGCGGGAGGATCCTACGAGCAGTACTTC. This encodes CASSSAGGSYEQYF.